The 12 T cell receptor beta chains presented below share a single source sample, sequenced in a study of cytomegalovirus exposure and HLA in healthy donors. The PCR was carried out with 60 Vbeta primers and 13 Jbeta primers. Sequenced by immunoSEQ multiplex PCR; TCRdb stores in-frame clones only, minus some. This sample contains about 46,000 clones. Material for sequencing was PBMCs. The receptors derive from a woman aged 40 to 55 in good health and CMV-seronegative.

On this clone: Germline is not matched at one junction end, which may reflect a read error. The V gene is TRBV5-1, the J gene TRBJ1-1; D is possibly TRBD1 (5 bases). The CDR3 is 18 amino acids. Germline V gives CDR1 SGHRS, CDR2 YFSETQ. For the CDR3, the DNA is TGCGCCAGCAGTTTGGCGGCTACCTCGGGGGAGATGAACACTGAAGCTTTCTTT. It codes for CASSLAATSGEMNTEAFF.

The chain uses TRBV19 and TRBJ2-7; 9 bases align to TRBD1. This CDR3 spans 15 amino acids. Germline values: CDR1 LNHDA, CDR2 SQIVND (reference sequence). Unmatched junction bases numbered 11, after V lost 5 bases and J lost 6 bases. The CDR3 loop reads CASSVNRDRVVEQYF. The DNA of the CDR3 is TGTGCCAGTAGTGTAAACCGGGACAGGGTTGTCGAGCAGTACTTC.

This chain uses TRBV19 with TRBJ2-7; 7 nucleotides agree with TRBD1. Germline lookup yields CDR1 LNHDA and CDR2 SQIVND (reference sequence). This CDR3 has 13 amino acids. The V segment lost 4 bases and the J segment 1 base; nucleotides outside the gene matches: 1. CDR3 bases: TGTGCCAGTAGTAGGGACAGTTCCTACGAGCAGTACTTC. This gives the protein CASSRDSSYEQYF.

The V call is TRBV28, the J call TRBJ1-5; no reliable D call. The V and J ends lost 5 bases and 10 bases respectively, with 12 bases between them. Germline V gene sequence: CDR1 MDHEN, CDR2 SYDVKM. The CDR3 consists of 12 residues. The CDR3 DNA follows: TGTGCCAGCAGTATACTCTTGGGCCCCCAGCATTTT. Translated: CASSILLGPQHF.

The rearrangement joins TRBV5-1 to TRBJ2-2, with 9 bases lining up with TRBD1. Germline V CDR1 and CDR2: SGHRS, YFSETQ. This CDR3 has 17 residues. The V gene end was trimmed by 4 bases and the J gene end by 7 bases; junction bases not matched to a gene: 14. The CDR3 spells CASSPPPGQGAGGELFF. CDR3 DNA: TGCGCCAGCAGCCCCCCCCCGGGACAGGGAGCAGGCGGGGAGCTGTTTTTT.

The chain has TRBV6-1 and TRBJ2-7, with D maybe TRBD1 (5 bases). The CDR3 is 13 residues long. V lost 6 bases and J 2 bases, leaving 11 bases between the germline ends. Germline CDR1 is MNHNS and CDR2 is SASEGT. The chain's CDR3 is CASRQGTTYEQYF. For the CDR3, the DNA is TGTGCCAGCAGGCAGGGTACAACCTACGAGCAGTACTTC.

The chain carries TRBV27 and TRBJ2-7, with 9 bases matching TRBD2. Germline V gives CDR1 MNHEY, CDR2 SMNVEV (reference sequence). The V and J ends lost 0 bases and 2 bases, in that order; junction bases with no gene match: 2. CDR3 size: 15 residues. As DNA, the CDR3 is TGTGCCAGCAGTTTATCTTTAGCGGGAGCCTACGAGCAGTACTTC. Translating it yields CASSLSLAGAYEQYF.

CDR3 coding DNA: TGTGCCAGCATCAAGGACAGTAGACTGTTTTTT. Translation gives CASIKDSRLFF. The chain recombines TRBV7-6 with TRBJ1-4, with D possibly TRBD1 on 6 matching bases. CDR1 is SGHVS and CDR2 is FNYEAQ in the germline V gene. V was cut by 7 bases and J by 13 bases, with 13 bases left in between. The CDR3 has 11 residues. The full variable domain, in which reference TRBV7-6 and TRBJ1-4 provide the parts outside the CDR3, is GAGVSQSPRYKVTKRGQDVALRCDPISGHVSLYWYRQALGQGPEFLTYFNYEAQQDKSGLPNDRFSAERPEGSISTLTIQRTEQRDSAMYRCASIKDSRLFFGSGTQLSVL.

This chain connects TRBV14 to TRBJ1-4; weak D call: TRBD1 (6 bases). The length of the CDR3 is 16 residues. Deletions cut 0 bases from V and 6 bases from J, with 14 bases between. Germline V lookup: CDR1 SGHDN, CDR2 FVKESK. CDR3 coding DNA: TGTGCCAGCAGCCAAGATTTTCAGGGGTTGCATGAAAAACTGTTTTTT. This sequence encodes CASSQDFQGLHEKLFF.

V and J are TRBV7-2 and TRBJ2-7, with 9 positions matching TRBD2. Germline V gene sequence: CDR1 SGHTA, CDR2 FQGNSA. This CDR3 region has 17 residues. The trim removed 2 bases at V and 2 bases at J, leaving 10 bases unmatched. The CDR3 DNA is TGTGCCAGCAGCTTACCAACTAGCGGGTCGCTAGCCTACGAGCAGTACTTC. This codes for CASSLPTSGSLAYEQYF.

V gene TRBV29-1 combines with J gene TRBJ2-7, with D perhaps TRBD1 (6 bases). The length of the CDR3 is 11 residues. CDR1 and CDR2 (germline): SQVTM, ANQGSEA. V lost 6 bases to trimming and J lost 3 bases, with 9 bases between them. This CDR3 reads CSVQDSYEQYF. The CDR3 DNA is TGCAGCGTCCAGGACAGCTACGAGCAGTACTTC.

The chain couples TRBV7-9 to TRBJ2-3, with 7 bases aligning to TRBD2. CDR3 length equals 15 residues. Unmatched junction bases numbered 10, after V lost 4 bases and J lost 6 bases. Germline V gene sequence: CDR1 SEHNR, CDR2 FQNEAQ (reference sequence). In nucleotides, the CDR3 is TGTGCCAGCAGCTGGGGGGAGGGCCTATTGGATACGCAGTATTTT. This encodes CASSWGEGLLDTQYF.